The sample holds a few counts of the clone carrying this T cell receptor beta chain. The antigen remains undetermined. The CDR3 sequence is 18 residues long. Unmatched junction bases numbered 17, after V lost 2 bases and J lost 9 bases. Germline values: CDR1 LNHDA, CDR2 SQIVND (reference sequence). Expressed TCRB transcripts were sequenced, since all the RNA that had been isolated was reverse transcribed. Clones were read by immunoSEQ multiplex PCR, and TCRdb kept only the in-frame ones, dropping some. This table holds a few hundred thousand clones, around 10% found once. Purities over 98% were achieved in all sorted populations. The record originates from a study of beta chain features in type 1 diabetes. Whole-study results and caveats: Shorter templates might be favored by PCR, and equally so in patients and in controls. Moderate yet significant TCRB CDR3 shortening was seen in Type 1 diabetes patients in all four CD4+ subsets.

V gene TRBV19 combines with J gene TRBJ2-1; TRBD2 aligns across 9 bases. Sequenced: central memory CD4+ T cells from blood. The TCR was taken from a man between 25 and 39 years old with type 1 diabetes. The CDR3 loop is CASSIRREGRSDVCEQFF. The CDR3 DNA reads TGTGCCAGTAGTATACGGCGGGAGGGCCGGTCAGATGTTTGTGAGCAGTTCTTC.